This is a list of T cell receptor beta chains from one sample in a study of CD8 T cells in Susac syndrome. TCRdb reprocessed the immunoSEQ multiplex PCR reads with MiXCR, giving one entry per CDR3 protein. The table includes approximately 230,000 distinct CDR3 sequences, roughly 95% detected once. What was sequenced was CD4+ T cells from PBMCs. All receptors come from a human donor with multiple sclerosis. Each CDR3 is given with its conserved first and last residue. The D gene is left open where the match is weak. Expanded clones are given a class, and other clones once, few, many or no size at all.

D: NA; J: TRBJ2-5; size: NA; V: TRBV7-9; CDR3: CASSLAPPGRETQYF; DNA: TGTGCCAGCAGCTTAGCTCCCCCAGGGCGAGAGACCCAGTACTTC
D: NA; J: TRBJ2-1; size: few; V: TRBV29-1; CDR3: CSVDGRAFDEQFF; DNA: TGCAGCGTTGACGGCAGGGCCTTCGATGAGCAGTTCTTC
D: NA; J: TRBJ1-1; size: NA; V: TRBV19; CDR3: CASSTFTEAFF; DNA: TGTGCCAGTAGTACCTTCACTGAAGCTTTCTTT
D: TRBD2; J: TRBJ2-3; size: NA; V: TRBV27; CDR3: CASRELRLASGSDTQYF; DNA: TGTGCCAGCAGGGAACTGAGACTAGCCTCAGGTTCAGATACGCAGTATTTT
D: NA; J: TRBJ2-3; size: NA; V: TRBV7-3; CDR3: CASSNRADTQYF; DNA: TGTGCCAGCAGCAATCGGGCAGATACGCAGTATTTT
D: NA; J: TRBJ1-1; size: NA; V: TRBV27; CDR3: CASSFLTQGNTEAFF; DNA: TGTGCCAGCAGTTTCCTTACACAGGGAAACACTGAAGCTTTCTTT
D: NA; J: TRBJ2-4; size: NA; V: TRBV30; CDR3: CACSVTRGTWDIQYF; DNA: TGTGCCTGTAGTGTAACTAGGGGGACTTGGGACATTCAGTACTTC
D: NA; J: TRBJ2-5; size: NA; V: TRBV7-9; CDR3: CASSLARAVETQYF; DNA: TGTGCCAGCAGCCTCGCGAGAGCGGTGGAGACCCAGTACTTC
D: NA; J: TRBJ2-7; size: NA; V: TRBV7-2; CDR3: CASSHGRSPTKQYF; DNA: TGTGCCAGCAGCCACGGACGGAGTCCTACGAAGCAGTACTTC
D: NA; J: TRBJ1-5; size: NA; V: TRBV29-1; CDR3: CSVSQSGSNQPQHF; DNA: TGCAGCGTGTCACAAAGCGGGAGCAATCAGCCCCAGCATTTT
D: TRBD2; J: TRBJ2-1; size: NA; V: TRBV6-2/TRBV6-3; CDR3: CASSGLAGLGNEQFF; DNA: TGTGCCAGCTCGGGACTAGCGGGACTGGGGAATGAGCAGTTCTTC
D: NA; J: TRBJ2-3; size: NA; V: TRBV5-1; CDR3: CASSLVLGTDTQYF; DNA: TGCGCCAGCAGCTTGGTTTTAGGCACAGATACGCAGTATTTT